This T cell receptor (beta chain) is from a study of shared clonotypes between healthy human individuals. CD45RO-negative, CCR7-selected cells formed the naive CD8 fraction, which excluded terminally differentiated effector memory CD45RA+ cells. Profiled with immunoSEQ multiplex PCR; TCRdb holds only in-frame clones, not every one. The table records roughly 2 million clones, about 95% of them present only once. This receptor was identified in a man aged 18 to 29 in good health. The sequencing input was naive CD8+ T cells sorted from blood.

CDR3: CASSLVWGLTLSESTDTQYF. In DNA, the CDR3 is TGCGCCAGCAGCTTGGTGTGGGGCCTCACCCTTTCGGAGAGCACAGATACGCAGTATTTT. This chain uses TRBV5-1 with TRBJ2-3; D may be TRBD1 (5 bases). The CDR3 spans 20 residues. Trimming left V 0 bases short and J 0 bases short, with 23 bases between. Germline V gene data show CDR1 as SGHRS and CDR2 as YFSETQ.